Listed below are T cell receptor beta chains from one sample, sequenced in a study of blood T cell repertoires in COVID-19. Using immunoSEQ multiplex PCR, the repertoire was profiled, and TCRdb retains in-frame clones only, with some absent. This table has about 220,000 clones, 70% to 85% appearing once. Sequencing was done on a sample of PBMCs or T cells enriched from blood (not recorded which). Receptors originate from a woman in her forties with acute COVID-19. Both conserved end residues are part of each CDR3. The D gene is left open where the match is weak. Size tells how often a clone was seen (once, few, many) or the class of an expanded clone, and some rows leave it out.

abundance	d_gene	v_gene	j_gene	CDR3nt	CDR3aa
-	TRBD1	TRBV27	TRBJ1-2	TGTGCCAGCAGACCCCCGGGACAGATTAACTATGGCTACACCTTC	CASRPPGQINYGYTF
-	-	TRBV5-1	TRBJ1-6	TGCGCCAGCAGCTTGGAAGGGGATGCTTCACCCCTCCACTTT	CASSLEGDASPLHF
-	-	TRBV28	TRBJ2-1	TGTGCCAGCAGTTCGACGGGTCACAATGAGCAGTTCTTC	CASSSTGHNEQFF
-	-	TRBV12-3/TRBV12-4	TRBJ1-2	TGTGCCAGCAGTTTTAAGGGGCCCTATGGCTACACCTTC	CASSFKGPYGYTF
-	-	TRBV6-2/TRBV6-3	TRBJ2-7	TGTGCCAGCAGTAAAACAGCGGCAGGCGGAAACGAGCAGTACTTC	CASSKTAAGGNEQYF
-	TRBD2	TRBV28	TRBJ2-1	TGTGCCAGCAGACCGGGACTAGCGGCCAATGAGCAGTTCTTC	CASRPGLAANEQFF
-	-	TRBV29-1	TRBJ1-5	TGCAGCGTTAGCGACAGCGCAAATCAGCCCCAGCATTTT	CSVSDSANQPQHF
-	TRBD2	TRBV6-2/TRBV6-3	TRBJ2-1	TGTGCCAGCAGTTACTTGGCCCTAGCGGGTGCCTACAATGAGCAGTTCTTC	CASSYLALAGAYNEQFF
-	-	TRBV11-2	TRBJ1-1	TGTGCCAGCAGTGCCAGGGGAGTGAACACTGAAGCTTTCTTT	CASSARGVNTEAFF
-	-	TRBV6-5	TRBJ1-5	TGTGCCAGCAGTCCTAGGGGTAGCAATCAGCCCCAGCATTTT	CASSPRGSNQPQHF
-	-	TRBV7-3	TRBJ1-1	TGTGCCAGCAAACTACAGGGTGGGGACACTGAAGCTTTCTTT	CASKLQGGDTEAFF
-	TRBD1	TRBV15	TRBJ2-5	TGTGCCACCAGTCCCGACAGGGGGAGGGAGACCCAGTACTTC	CATSPDRGRETQYF
-	-	TRBV7-9	TRBJ1-2	TGTGCCAGCAGCTTAGACACAGACCACTATGGCTACACCTTC	CASSLDTDHYGYTF
-	TRBD2	TRBV29-1	TRBJ2-5	TGCAGCGGAACACGAGCGGGGGGGCAACAAGAGACCCAGTACTTC	CSGTRAGGQQETQYF
-	-	TRBV25-1	TRBJ2-7	TGTGCCAGCAGTGAATCGGTACGAAAGGGGAACGAGCAGTACTTC	CASSESVRKGNEQYF
-	TRBD2	TRBV4-2	TRBJ2-4	TGTGCCAGCAGCCAAGGTAGTAGCGGGCTAAACATTCAGTACTTC	CASSQGSSGLNIQYF
-	-	TRBV4-1	TRBJ1-1	TGCGCCAGCAGCCCAGGTCGGGGTATGAACACTGAAGCTTTCTTT	CASSPGRGMNTEAFF
-	-	TRBV19	TRBJ2-2	TGTGCCAGTAGTATGGCTTTTTCGGGGGCCGGGGAGCTGTTTTTT	CASSMAFSGAGELFF
-	TRBD1	TRBV9	TRBJ2-7	TGTGCCAGCAGCGTAGACCAATGGGGGACAGGGTCCTACGAGCAGTACTTC	CASSVDQWGTGSYEQYF
-	-	TRBV7-3	TRBJ2-5	TGTGCCAGCAGCTTGAGCGGAGGGAGGGAGACCCAGTACTTC	CASSLSGGRETQYF
-	TRBD1	TRBV27	TRBJ2-7	TGTGCCAGCAGTGCCGGGACAGGGCTTTGGGAGCAGTACTTC	CASSAGTGLWEQYF
-	-	TRBV6-1	TRBJ1-1	TGTGCCAGCAGTGAATTTAAGCAGGAAAACACTGAAGCTTTCTTT	CASSEFKQENTEAFF
-	TRBD2	TRBV4-2	TRBJ2-1	TGTGCCAGCAGCCAAGATGGGGTCTTGCCGGGACTAGCGGGAGATGAGCAGTTCTTC	CASSQDGVLPGLAGDEQFF
-	-	TRBV9	TRBJ1-4	TGTGCCAGCAGCGAGGGAAACAGGGCATATTTTGAAAAACTGTTTTTT	CASSEGNRAYFEKLFF
-	TRBD1	TRBV18	TRBJ1-3	TGTGCCAGCTTCCCCGGACAGGGAAGGGGAAACACCATATATTTT	CASFPGQGRGNTIYF
-	TRBD1	TRBV4-1	TRBJ1-2	TGCGCCAGCAGCCAATTCGTGGGACAGAGGGATGGCTACACCTTC	CASSQFVGQRDGYTF
few	-	TRBV7-8	TRBJ1-1	TGTGCCAGCAGCCTGGGCGATAATCTCTCTGAAGCTTTCTTT	CASSLGDNLSEAFF